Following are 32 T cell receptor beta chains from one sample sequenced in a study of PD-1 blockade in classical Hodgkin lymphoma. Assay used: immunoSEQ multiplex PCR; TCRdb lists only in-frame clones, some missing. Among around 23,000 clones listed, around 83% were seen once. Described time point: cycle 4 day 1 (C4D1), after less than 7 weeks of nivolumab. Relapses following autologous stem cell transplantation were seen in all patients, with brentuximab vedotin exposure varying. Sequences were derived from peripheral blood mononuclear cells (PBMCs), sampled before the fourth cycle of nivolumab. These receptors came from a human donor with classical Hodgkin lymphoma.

The CDR3 DNA sequence: TGCGCCAGCAAATTGGGGGCCACCTCCTACGAGCAGTACTTC. This sequence encodes CASKLGATSYEQYF. V gene TRBV5-1 combines with J gene TRBJ2-7, with D perhaps TRBD1 (6 bases). The CDR3 contains 14 residues. V was trimmed by 6 bases and J by 0 bases, leaving 13 bases between them. CDR1 is SGHRS, CDR2 YFSETQ, per germline. Complete variable domain (other parts from reference TRBV5-1 and TRBJ2-7): KAGVTQTPRYLIKTRGQQVTLSCSPISGHRSVSWYQQTPGQGLQFLFEYFSETQRNKGNFPGRFSGRQFSNSRSEMNVSTLELGDSALYLCASKLGATSYEQYFGPGTRLTVT.

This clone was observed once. The CDR3 nucleotides are TGTGCCAGCAGCTTACCCAATCCCGGTCAGCCCCAGCATTTT. It translates to CASSLPNPGQPQHF. The chain couples TRBV7-9 to TRBJ1-5; D is unclear. CDR1 is SEHNR, CDR2 FQNEAQ, per germline (reference sequence). This CDR3 contains 14 residues. V gave up 2 bases and J gave up 6 bases, with 11 bases separating them.

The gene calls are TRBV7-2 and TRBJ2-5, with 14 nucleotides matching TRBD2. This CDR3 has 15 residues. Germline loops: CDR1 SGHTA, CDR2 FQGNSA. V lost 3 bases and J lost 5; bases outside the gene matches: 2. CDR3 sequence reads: CASSFRLAGGETQYF. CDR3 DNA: TGTGCCAGCAGCTTTCGACTAGCGGGAGGGGAGACCCAGTACTTC.

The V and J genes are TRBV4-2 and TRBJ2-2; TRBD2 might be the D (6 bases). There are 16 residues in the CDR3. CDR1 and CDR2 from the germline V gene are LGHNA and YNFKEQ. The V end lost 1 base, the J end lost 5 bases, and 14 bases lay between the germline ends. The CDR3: CASSQGIGRGTGELFF. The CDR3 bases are TGTGCCAGCAGCCAAGGTATCGGGAGAGGGACCGGGGAGCTGTTTTTT.

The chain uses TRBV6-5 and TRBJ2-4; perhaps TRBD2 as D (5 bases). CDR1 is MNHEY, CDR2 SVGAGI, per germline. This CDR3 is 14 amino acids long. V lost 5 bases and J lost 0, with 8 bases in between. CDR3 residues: CASSNGLAKNIQYF. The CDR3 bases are TGTGCCAGCAGTAACGGACTAGCCAAAAACATTCAGTACTTC.

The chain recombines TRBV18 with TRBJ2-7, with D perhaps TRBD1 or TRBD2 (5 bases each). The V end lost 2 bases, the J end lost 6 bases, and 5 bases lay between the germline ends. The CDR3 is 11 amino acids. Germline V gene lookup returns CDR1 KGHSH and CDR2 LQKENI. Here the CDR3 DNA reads TGTGCCAGCTCACCAGGGGGCGAGCAGTACTTC. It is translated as CASSPGGEQYF.

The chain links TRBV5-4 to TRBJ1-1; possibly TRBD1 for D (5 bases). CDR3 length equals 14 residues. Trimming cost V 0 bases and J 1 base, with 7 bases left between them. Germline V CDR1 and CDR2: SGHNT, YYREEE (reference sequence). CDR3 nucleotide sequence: TGTGCCAGCAGCTTGGCGGGACCGAACACTGAAGCTTTCTTT. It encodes CASSLAGPNTEAFF.

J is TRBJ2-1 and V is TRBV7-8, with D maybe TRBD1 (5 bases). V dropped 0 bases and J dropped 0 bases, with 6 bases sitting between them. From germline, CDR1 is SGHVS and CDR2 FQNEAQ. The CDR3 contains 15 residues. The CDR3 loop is CASSLAGPSYNEQFF. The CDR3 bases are TGTGCCAGCAGCTTAGCGGGGCCCTCCTACAATGAGCAGTTCTTC.

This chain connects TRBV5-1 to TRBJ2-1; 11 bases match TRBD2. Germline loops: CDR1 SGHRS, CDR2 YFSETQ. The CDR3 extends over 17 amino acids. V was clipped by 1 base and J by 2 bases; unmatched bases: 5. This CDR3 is CASSLRGLADTYNEQFF. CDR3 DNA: TGCGCCAGCAGCTTGAGGGGACTAGCGGACACCTACAATGAGCAGTTCTTC.

In nucleotides, the CDR3 is TGTGCCATCAGGAACAGGGGCGAGCAGTACTTC. Protein sequence: CAIRNRGEQYF. This chain links TRBV10-3 with TRBJ2-7; TRBD1 matches 7 bases. The length of the CDR3 is 11 residues. Per germline, CDR1 ENHRY and CDR2 SYGVKD. The V segment lost 6 bases and the J segment 6 bases; nucleotides outside the gene matches: 2.

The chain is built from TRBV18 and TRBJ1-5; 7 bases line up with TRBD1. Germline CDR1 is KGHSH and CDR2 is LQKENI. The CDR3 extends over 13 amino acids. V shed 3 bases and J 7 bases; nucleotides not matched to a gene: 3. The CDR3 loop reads CASSPQGDQPQHF. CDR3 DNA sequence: TGTGCCAGCTCACCTCAGGGGGACCAGCCCCAGCATTTT. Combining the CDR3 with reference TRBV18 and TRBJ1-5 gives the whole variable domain NAGVMQNPRHLVRRRGQEARLRCSPMKGHSHVYWYRQLPEEGLKFMVYLQKENIIDESGMPKERFSAEFPKEGPSILRIQQVVRGDSAAYFCASSPQGDQPQHFGDGTRLSIL.

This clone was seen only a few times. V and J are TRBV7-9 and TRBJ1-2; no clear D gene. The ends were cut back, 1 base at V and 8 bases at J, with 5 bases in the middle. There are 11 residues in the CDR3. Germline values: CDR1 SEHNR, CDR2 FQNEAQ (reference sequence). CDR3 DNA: TGTGCCAGCAGCTTAGTTCCGGGCTACACCTTC. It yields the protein CASSLVPGYTF.

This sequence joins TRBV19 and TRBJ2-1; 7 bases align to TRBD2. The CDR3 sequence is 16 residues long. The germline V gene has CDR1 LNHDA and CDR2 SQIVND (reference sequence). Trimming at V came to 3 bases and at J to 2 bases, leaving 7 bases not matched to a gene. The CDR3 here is CASSMREKRAYNEQFF. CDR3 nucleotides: TGTGCCAGTAGTATGCGGGAGAAGCGGGCCTACAATGAGCAGTTCTTC.

CDR3 loop: CASSLGRASDTQYF. CDR3 nucleotide sequence: TGTGCCAGCAGCTTAGGGCGGGCCTCGGATACGCAGTATTTT. The chain couples TRBV7-2 to TRBJ2-3; tentative D call: TRBD2 (5 bases). V lost 1 base and J 6 bases, leaving 11 bases between the germline ends. CDR1 and CDR2 from the germline V gene are SGHTA and FQGNSA. CDR3 size: 14 residues.

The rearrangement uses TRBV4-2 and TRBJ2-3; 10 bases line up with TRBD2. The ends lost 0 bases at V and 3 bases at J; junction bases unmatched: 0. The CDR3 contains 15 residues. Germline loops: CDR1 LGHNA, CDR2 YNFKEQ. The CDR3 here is CASSQELAGTDTQYF. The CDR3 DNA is TGTGCCAGCAGCCAAGAACTAGCGGGAACAGATACGCAGTATTTT.

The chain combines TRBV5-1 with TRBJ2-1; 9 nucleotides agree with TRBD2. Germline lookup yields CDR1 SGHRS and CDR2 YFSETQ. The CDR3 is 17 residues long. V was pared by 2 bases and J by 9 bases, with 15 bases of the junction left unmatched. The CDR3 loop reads CASSFLPHSGSLCEQFF. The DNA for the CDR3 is TGCGCCAGCAGCTTCTTGCCCCATAGCGGGAGTTTATGTGAGCAGTTCTTC.

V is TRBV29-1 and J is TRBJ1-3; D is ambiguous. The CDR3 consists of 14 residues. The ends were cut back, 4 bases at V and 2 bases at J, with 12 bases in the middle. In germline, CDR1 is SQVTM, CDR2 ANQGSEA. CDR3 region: CSVAGTGTGNTIYF. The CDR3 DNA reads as TGCAGCGTTGCTGGTACGGGGACTGGAAACACCATATATTTT.

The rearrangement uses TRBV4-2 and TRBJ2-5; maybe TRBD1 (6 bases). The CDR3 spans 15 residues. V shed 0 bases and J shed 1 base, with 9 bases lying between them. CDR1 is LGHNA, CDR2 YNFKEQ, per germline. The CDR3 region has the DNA TGTGCCAGCAGCCAAGAAAACAGGGCCCAAGAGACCCAGTACTTC. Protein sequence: CASSQENRAQETQYF.

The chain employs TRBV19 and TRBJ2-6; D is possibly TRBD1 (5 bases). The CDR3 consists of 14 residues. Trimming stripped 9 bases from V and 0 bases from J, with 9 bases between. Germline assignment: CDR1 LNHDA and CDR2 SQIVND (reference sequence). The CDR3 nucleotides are TGTGCCAGCAGACAGTCCTCTGGGGCCAACGTCCTGACTTTC. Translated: CASRQSSGANVLTF.

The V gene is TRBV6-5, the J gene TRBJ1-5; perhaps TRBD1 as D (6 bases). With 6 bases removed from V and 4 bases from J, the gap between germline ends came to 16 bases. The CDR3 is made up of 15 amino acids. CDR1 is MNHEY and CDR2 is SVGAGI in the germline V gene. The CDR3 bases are TGTGCCAGCAGGGGGGTTGGGGGCCCAAATCAGCCCCAGCATTTT. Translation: CASRGVGGPNQPQHF.

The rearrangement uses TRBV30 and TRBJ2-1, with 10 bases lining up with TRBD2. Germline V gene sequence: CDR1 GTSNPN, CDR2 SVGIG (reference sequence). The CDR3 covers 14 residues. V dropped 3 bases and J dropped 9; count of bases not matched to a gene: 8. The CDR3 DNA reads TGTGCCTGGAGACCTAGCGGGAGTAGGGGTGAGCAGTTCTTC. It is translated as CAWRPSGSRGEQFF.

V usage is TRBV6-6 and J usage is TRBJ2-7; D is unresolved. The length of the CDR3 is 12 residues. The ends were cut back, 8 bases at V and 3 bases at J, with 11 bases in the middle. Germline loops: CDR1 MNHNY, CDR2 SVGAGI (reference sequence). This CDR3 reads CASVSAYYEQYF. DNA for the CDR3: TGTGCCAGCGTTTCAGCGTACTACGAGCAGTACTTC.

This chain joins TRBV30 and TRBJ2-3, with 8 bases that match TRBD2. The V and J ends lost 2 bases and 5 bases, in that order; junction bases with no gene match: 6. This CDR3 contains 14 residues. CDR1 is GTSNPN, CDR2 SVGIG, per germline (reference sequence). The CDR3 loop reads CAWSWSGRGDTQYF. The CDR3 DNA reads TGTGCCTGGAGTTGGAGCGGGAGAGGAGATACGCAGTATTTT.

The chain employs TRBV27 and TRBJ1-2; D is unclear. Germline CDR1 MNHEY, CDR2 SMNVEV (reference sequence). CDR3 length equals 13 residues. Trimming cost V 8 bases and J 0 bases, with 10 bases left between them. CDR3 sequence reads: CASGPGPNYGYTF. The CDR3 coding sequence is TGTGCCAGCGGACCGGGCCCTAACTATGGCTACACCTTC.

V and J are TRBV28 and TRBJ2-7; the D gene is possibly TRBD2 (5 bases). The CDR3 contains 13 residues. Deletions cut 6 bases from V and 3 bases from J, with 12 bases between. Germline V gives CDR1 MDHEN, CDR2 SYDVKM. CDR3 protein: CASSPGELYEQYF. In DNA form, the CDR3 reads TGTGCCAGCAGCCCCGGGGAACTCTACGAGCAGTACTTC.

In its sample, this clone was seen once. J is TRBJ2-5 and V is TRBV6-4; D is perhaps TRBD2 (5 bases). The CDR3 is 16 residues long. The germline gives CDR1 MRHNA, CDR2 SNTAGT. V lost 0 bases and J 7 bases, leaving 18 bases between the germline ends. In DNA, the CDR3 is TGTGCCAGCAGTGACTCGTGGTGGTTCGGGATCCTGACCCAGTACTTC. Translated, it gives CASSDSWWFGILTQYF.

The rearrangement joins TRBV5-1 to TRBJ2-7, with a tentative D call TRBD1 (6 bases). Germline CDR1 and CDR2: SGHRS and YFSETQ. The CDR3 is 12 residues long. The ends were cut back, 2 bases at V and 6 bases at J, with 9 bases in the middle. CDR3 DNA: TGCGCCAGCAGCTTACAGGGAGTCGAGCAGTACTTC. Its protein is CASSLQGVEQYF.

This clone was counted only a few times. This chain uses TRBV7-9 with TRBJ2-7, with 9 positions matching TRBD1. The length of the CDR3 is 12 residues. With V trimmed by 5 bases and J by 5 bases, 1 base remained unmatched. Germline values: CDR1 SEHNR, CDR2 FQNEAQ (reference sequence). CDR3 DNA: TGTGCCAGCAGCCGACAGGGGGACGAGCAGTACTTC. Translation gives CASSRQGDEQYF.

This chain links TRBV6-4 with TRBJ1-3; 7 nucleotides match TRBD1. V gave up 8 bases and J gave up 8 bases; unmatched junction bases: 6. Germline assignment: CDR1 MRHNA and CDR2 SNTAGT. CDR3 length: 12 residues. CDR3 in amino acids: CASGTDPDTIYF. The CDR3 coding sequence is TGTGCCAGCGGGACAGATCCAGACACCATATATTTT.

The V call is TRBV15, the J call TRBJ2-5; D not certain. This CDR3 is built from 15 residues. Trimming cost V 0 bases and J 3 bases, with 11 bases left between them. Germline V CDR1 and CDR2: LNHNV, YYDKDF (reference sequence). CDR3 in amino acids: CATSREGYREETQYF. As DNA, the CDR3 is TGTGCCACCAGCAGAGAAGGGTACAGAGAAGAGACCCAGTACTTC.

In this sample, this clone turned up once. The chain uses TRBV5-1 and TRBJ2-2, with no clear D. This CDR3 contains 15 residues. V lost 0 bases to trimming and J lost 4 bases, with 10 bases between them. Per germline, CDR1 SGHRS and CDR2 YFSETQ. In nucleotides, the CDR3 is TGCGCCAGCAGCTTGGCCGCCGGGTCCACCGGGGAGCTGTTTTTT. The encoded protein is CASSLAAGSTGELFF.

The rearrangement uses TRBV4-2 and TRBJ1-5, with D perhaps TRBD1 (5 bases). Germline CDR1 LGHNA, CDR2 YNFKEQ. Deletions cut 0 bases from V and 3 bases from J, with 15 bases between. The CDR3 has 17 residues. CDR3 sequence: CASSQDPSGLLNQPQHF. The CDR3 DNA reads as TGTGCCAGCAGCCAAGATCCATCGGGACTGCTCAATCAGCCCCAGCATTTT.